This T cell receptor beta chain was identified during a study of chemoradiotherapy in HPV16-positive cancers. The wider study: Candidate HPV-specific T-cell clones and common TCR motifs came from functional assays in a couple of HPV16-positive patients. General observations from the study: Candidate HPV-specific clones and E7-related TCR motifs grew in tumor during treatment. The functional HPV-specific definition rests on just two HPV16-positive patients. In HPV16-positive patients, HPV-responsive T-cell expansion tracked better recurrence-free survival.

This clone occurred once. Its target is unknown. Assay used: immunoSEQ multiplex PCR; TCRdb lists only in-frame clones, some missing. The data hold under 2,500 clones, with approximately 92% observed a single time. V was clipped by 0 bases and J by 3 bases, with 6 bases between them. The germline gives CDR1 SGHTA, CDR2 FQGNSA. The CDR3 contains 14 residues. This chain uses TRBV7-2 with TRBJ1-5, with D unresolved. The source material was tumor tissue, sampled from a patient who underwent chemoradiotherapy. The receptor was isolated from a human donor with HPV-associated anogenital cancer. CDR3 coding DNA: TGTGCCAGCAGCTTAGCAGTTTTCAATCAGCCCCAGCATTTT. As protein: CASSLAVFNQPQHF. The full variable domain, with the rest looked up from reference TRBV7-2 and TRBJ1-5, is GAGVSQSPSNKVTEKGKDVELRCDPISGHTALYWYRQSLGQGLEFLIYFQGNSAPDKSGLPSDRFSAERTGGSVSTLTIQRTQQEDSAVYLCASSLAVFNQPQHFGDGTRLSIL.